This TCR beta chain appears in the sequencing data of a study of beta chain features in type 1 diabetes. Between the trimmed V and J ends, which lost 5 bases and 4 bases, there was a span of 17 bases. Germline-derived CDR1 and CDR2 are SEHNR and FQNEAQ (reference sequence). The CDR3 runs 15 residues. Expressed TCRB transcripts got sequenced, as all isolated RNA was reverse transcribed. Data came from immunoSEQ multiplex PCR; TCRdb stores just in-frame clones and leaves some out. Among around 160,000 clones, 40% to 60% were seen once, and the ten largest hold around 0.42%. The sample consisted of Tregs from blood. This clonotype was sampled from a man in his late teens or twenties in good health. V and J are TRBV7-9 and TRBJ2-5; D not resolved. CDR3 region: CASSQTLRIRETQYF. DNA of the CDR3: TGTGCCAGCAGCCAAACGTTGAGGATACGAGAGACCCAGTACTTC. The whole variable domain, filled in from reference TRBV7-9 and TRBJ2-5, reads DTGVSQNPRHKITKRGQNVTFRCDPISEHNRLYWYRQTLGQGPEFLTYFQNEAQLEKSRLLSDRFSAERPKGSFSTLEIQRTEQGDSAMYLCASSQTLRIRETQYFGPGTRLLVL.